The clone carrying this TCR beta chain was picked up a small number of times. Antigen specificity is unknown. Different DNA sequences within this sample yield the same CDR3. The sample is drawn from a study of cytomegalovirus exposure and HLA in healthy donors. The wider study: A previous analysis identified around 120 million unique TCR beta sequences derived from roughly 180 million T cells. Overall study results and limits: A classifier reportedly called cytomegalovirus status with high sensitivity and specificity. Across donors, most TCRs were seen rarely, yet some public ones were widespread.

Both 60 Vbeta primers and 13 Jbeta primers went into the PCR. Profiled with immunoSEQ multiplex PCR; TCRdb holds only in-frame clones, not every one. Altogether about 230,000 clones are present, over 75% being singletons, with the ten largest covering 1% to 1.5%. Germline V gene data show CDR1 as LNHNV and CDR2 as YYDKDF (reference sequence). V was clipped by 8 bases and J by 1 base; unmatched bases: 10. This CDR3 has 15 amino acids. The genes are TRBV15 and TRBJ1-1; the match to TRBD1 covers 7 bases. Sequenced input: PBMCs. This clonotype was sampled from a human donor in good health. In nucleotides, the CDR3 is TGTGCCACCCCTGATAGGGACAGCCAGAACACTGAAGCTTTCTTT. Encoded protein: CATPDRDSQNTEAFF. The full variable domain, with the rest looked up from reference TRBV15 and TRBJ1-1, is DAMVIQNPRYQVTQFGKPVTLSCSQTLNHNVMYWYQQKSSQAPKLLFHYYDKDFNNEADTPDNFQSRRPNTSFCFLDIRSPGLGDTAMYLCATPDRDSQNTEAFFGQGTRLTVV.